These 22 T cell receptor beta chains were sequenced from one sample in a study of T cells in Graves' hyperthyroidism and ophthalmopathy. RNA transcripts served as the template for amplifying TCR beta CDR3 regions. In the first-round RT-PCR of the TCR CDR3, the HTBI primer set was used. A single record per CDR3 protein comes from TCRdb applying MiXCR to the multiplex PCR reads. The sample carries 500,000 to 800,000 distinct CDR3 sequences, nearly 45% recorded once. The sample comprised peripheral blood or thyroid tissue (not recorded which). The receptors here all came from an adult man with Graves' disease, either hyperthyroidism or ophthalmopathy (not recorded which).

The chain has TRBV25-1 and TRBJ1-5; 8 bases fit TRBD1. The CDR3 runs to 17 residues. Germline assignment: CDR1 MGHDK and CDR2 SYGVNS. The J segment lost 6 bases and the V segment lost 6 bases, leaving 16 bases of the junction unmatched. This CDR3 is CASSPIGAGGVFQPQHF. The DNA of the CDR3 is TGTGCCAGCAGCCCGATAGGAGCAGGGGGCGTTTTTCAGCCCCAGCATTTT.

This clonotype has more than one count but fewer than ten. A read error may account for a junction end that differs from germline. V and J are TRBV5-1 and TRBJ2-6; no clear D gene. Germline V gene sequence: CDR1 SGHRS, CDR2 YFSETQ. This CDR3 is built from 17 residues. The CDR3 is CASSAGRPKPGANVLTF. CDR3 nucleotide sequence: TGTGCCAGCAGCGCCGGTCGGCCTAAACCTGGGGCCAACGTCCTGACTTTC.

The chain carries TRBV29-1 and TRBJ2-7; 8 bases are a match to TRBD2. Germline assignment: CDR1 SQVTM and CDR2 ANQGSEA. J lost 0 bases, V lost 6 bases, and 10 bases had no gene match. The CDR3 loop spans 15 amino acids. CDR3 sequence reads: CSVEEPTSASYEQYF. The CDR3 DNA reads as TGCAGCGTAGAGGAACCGACTAGCGCCTCCTACGAGCAGTACTTC.

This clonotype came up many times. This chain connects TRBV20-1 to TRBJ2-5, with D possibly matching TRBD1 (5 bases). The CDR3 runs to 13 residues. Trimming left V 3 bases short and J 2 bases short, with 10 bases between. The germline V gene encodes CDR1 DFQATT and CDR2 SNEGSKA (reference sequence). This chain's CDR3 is CSARSQGQETQYF. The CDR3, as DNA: TGCAGTGCTAGGTCGCAGGGACAAGAGACCCAGTACTTC.

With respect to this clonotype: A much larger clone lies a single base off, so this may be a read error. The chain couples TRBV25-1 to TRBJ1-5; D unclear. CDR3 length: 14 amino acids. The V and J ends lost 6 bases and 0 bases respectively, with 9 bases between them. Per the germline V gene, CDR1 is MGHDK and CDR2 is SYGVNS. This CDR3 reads CASSEDTSNQPQHF. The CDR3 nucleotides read TGTGCCAGCAGCGAAGACACTAGCAATCAGCCCCAGCATTTT.

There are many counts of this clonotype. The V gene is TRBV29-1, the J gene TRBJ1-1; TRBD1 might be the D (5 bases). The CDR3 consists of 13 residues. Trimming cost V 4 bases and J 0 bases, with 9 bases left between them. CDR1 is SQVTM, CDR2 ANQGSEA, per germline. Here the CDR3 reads CSVGGGLNTEAFF. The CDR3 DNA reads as TGCAGCGTTGGGGGGGGGTTGAACACTGAAGCTTTCTTT.

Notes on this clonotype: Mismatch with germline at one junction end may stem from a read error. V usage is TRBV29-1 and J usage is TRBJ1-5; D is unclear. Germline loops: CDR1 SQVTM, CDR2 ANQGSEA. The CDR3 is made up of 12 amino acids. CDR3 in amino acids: CRVETVDQPQHF. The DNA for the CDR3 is TGCAGGGTTGAAACCGTGGACCAGCCCCAGCATTTT.

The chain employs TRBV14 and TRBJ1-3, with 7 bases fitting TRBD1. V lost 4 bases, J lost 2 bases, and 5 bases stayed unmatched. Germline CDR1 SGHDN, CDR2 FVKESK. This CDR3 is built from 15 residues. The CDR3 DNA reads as TGTGCCAGCAGCCGGGACAGTATCCCTGGAAACACCATATATTTT. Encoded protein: CASSRDSIPGNTIYF.

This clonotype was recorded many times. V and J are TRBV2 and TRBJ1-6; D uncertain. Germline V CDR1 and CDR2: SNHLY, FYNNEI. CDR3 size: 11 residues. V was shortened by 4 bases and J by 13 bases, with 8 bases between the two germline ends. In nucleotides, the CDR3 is TGTGCCAGCAGTGCCGAACGGCCCCTCCACTTT. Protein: CASSAERPLHF.

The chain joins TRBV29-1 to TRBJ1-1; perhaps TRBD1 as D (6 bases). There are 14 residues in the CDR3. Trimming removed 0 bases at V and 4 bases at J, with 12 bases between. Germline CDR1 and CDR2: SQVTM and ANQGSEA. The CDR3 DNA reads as TGCAGCGTTGAAGACAGGGGCATGGGCACTGAAGCTTTCTTT. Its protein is CSVEDRGMGTEAFF.

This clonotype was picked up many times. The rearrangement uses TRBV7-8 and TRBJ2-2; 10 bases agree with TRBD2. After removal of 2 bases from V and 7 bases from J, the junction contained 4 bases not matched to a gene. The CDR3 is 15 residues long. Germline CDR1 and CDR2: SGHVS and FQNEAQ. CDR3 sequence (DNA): TGTGCCAGCAGCTTAAACCTAGCGGGAGTCGGGGAGCTGTTTTTT. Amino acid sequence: CASSLNLAGVGELFF.

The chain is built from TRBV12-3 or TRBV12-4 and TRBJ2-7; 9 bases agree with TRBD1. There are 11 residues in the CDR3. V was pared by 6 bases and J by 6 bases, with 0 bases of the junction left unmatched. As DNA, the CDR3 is TGTGCCAGCAGGGACAGGGGCGAGCAGTACTTC. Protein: CASRDRGEQYF.

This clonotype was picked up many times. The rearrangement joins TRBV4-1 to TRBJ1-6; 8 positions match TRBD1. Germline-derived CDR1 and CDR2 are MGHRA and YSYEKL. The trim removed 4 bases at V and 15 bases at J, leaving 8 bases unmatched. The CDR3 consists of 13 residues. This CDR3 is CASSRTDRDGLHF. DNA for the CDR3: TGCGCCAGCAGCCGGACGGACAGGGATGGCCTCCACTTT.

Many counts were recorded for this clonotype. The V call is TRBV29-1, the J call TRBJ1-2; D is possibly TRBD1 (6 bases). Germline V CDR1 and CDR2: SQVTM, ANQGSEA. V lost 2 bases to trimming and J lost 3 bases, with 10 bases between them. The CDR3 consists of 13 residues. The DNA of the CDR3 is TGCAGCGTTGAACCTGGGGGCGACTATGGCTACACCTTC. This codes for CSVEPGGDYGYTF.

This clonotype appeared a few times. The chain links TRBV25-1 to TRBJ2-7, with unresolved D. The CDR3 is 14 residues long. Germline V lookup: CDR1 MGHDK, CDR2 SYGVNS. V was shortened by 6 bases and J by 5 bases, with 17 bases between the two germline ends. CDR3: CASSVGVSNHEQYF. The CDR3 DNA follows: TGTGCCAGCAGCGTAGGAGTCAGTAACCACGAGCAGTACTTC.

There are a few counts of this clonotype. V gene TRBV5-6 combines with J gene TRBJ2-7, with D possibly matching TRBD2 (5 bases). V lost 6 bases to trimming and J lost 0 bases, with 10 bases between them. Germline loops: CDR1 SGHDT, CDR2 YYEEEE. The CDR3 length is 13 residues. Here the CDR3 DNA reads TGTGCCAGCATCGAGGGAGACTCCTACGAGCAGTACTTC. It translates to CASIEGDSYEQYF.

This CDR3 is CSSGLVGGREAEAFF. The CDR3 bases are TGCAGCAGTGGTCTCGTCGGTGGCAGGGAGGCTGAAGCTTTCTTT. The chain combines TRBV29-1 with TRBJ1-1, with a possible D match to TRBD1 (5 bases). CDR1 and CDR2 (germline): SQVTM, ANQGSEA. Trimming shortened V by 8 bases and J by 6 bases, and 25 bases separated the two germline ends. The CDR3 consists of 15 residues.

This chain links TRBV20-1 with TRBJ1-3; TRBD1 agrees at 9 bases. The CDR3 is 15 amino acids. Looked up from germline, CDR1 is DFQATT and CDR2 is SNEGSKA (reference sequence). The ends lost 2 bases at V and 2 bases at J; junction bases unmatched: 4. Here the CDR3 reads CSARPTGGTGNTIYF. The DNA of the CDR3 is TGCAGTGCTAGACCGACAGGGGGGACTGGAAACACCATATATTTT.

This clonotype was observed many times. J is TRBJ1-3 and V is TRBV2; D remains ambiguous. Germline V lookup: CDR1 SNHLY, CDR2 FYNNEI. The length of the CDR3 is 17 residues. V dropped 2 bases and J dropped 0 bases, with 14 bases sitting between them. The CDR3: CASSEPTPSPSGNTIYF. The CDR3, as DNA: TGTGCCAGCAGTGAACCAACACCATCCCCCTCTGGAAACACCATATATTTT.

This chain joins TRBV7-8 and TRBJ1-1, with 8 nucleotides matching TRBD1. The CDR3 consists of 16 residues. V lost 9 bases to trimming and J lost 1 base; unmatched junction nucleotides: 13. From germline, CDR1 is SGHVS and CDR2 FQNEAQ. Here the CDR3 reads CASSPWTGWQNTEAFF. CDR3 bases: TGTGCCAGTAGTCCGTGGACAGGGTGGCAGAACACTGAAGCTTTCTTT.

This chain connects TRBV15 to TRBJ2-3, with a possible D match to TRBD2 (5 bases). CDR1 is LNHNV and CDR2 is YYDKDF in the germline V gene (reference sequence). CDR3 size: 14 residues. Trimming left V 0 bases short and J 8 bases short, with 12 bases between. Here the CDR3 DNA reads TGTGCCACCAGCAGAGAGGGTGTACTAGGTACGCAGTATTTT. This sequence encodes CATSREGVLGTQYF. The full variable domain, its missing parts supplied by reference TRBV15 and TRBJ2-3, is DAMVIQNPRYQVTQFGKPVTLSCSQTLNHNVMYWYQQKSSQAPKLLFHYYDKDFNNEADTPDNFQSRRPNTSFCFLDIRSPGLGDTAMYLCATSREGVLGTQYFGPGTRLTVL.

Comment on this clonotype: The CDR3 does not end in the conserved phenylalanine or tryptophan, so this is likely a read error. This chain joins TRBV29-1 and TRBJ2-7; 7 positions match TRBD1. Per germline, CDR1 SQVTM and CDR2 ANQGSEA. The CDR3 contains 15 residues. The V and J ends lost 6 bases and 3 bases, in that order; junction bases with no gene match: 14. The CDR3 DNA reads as TGCAGCGTCGACTACCGGGACAGCCTCTTCTACGAGCAGTACCTC. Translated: CSVDYRDSLFYEQYL.